This TCR beta chain was captured in a study of PD-1 blockade in classical Hodgkin lymphoma. The study's findings and limits: Baseline diversity in complete responders resembled that of newly diagnosed patients. As was reported, newly diagnosed patients showed lower baseline TCR diversity than healthy donors did. TCR diversity rose significantly by C4D1 in CD4+ but not CD8+ cells.

This clone showed up just a few times. Its antigen remains unknown. Trimming took off 5 bases at V and 2 bases at J, with 10 bases between the two ends. The CDR3 contains 14 residues. In germline, CDR1 is WSHSY, CDR2 SAAADI. TCRdb's copy holds only in-frame clones and misses some; the assay was immunoSEQ multiplex PCR. The sample includes 10,000 to 15,000 clones, around four fifths of them seen just once. Every patient had relapsed following autologous stem cell transplantation, and cohorts differed in brentuximab vedotin exposure. CD8+ T cells were isolated from thawed PBMCs by magnetic negative selection.

The receptor was isolated from a human donor with classical Hodgkin lymphoma. The V and J genes are TRBV10-2 and TRBJ1-5; D possibly corresponds to TRBD1 (6 bases). The sequences come from CD8+ T cells from blood, collected at baseline. CDR3 protein: CASSQGTRNQPQHF. CDR3 DNA sequence: TGCGCCAGCAGTCAGGGGACCCGCAATCAGCCCCAGCATTTT.